The next 21 T cell receptor beta chains were all read from a single sample in a study of T cell responses to AZD1222 COVID-19 vaccine. Libraries were prepared by immunoSEQ multiplex PCR; TCRdb keeps only in-frame clonotypes and omits some of them. Among about 220,000 clones listed, 85% to 95% were seen once. Sequenced material: peripheral blood, taken on day 0 of MenACWY control vaccination. The source is an adult in good health.

The chain uses TRBV14 and TRBJ1-6; 7 bases align to TRBD1. The CDR3 contains 16 residues. Per germline, CDR1 SGHDN and CDR2 FVKESK. The ends lost 3 bases at V and 9 bases at J; junction bases unmatched: 11. The CDR3 loop is CASSQRTGIGGSPLHF. In DNA, the CDR3 is TGTGCCAGCAGCCAGAGGACAGGAATAGGGGGTTCACCCCTCCACTTT.

The gene calls are TRBV7-9 and TRBJ2-7, with D uncertain. There are 15 residues in the CDR3. Germline CDR1 is SEHNR and CDR2 is FQNEAQ (reference sequence). V lost 5 bases to trimming and J lost 2 bases, with 16 bases between them. The CDR3 DNA reads as TGTGCCAGCAGCCAAGTGGCAGGTTATACCTACGAGCAGTACTTC. Encoded protein: CASSQVAGYTYEQYF.

V usage is TRBV4-3 and J usage is TRBJ2-4; 7 bases agree with TRBD1. The CDR3 sequence is 14 residues long. The germline V gene encodes CDR1 LGHNA and CDR2 YSLEER. V was pared by 2 bases and J by 8 bases, with 6 bases of the junction left unmatched. The CDR3 bases are TGCGCCAGCAGCCAAAATGACAGGGAACACATTCAGTACTTC. Its protein product is CASSQNDREHIQYF.

The CDR3 coding sequence is TGTGCCAGCAGCTCGGCAGGAGAAGAGACCCAGTACTTC. Protein: CASSSAGEETQYF. The chain has TRBV28 and TRBJ2-5; D gene unclear. Trimming took 6 bases from V and 3 from J, leaving 11 bases between them. The germline CDR1 and CDR2 sequences are MDHEN and SYDVKM. The CDR3 runs to 13 residues.

The chain couples TRBV2 to TRBJ1-1, with 9 bases matching TRBD1. Per the germline V gene, CDR1 is SNHLY and CDR2 is FYNNEI. V trimming: 2 bases; J trimming: 6 bases; junction bases outside the gene matches: 7. This CDR3 is 15 amino acids long. The CDR3 reads CASSELDRGSAEAFF. DNA of the CDR3: TGTGCCAGCAGTGAACTGGACAGGGGAAGTGCTGAAGCTTTCTTT.

Details on this clone: At one end the junction does not follow the germline gene, possibly because of a read error. V is TRBV27 and J is TRBJ2-7; TRBD2 matches 8 bases. The CDR3 consists of 13 residues. Germline CDR1 MNHEY, CDR2 SMNVEV (reference sequence). In DNA form, the CDR3 reads TGTGCCAGCAGTCTTTCGGGGGGGGCAGGTTCCTCCTTC. Translated, it gives CASSLSGGAGSSF.

The chain joins TRBV25-1 to TRBJ2-7, with D tentatively TRBD1 or TRBD2 (5 bases each). V was shortened by 8 bases and J by 6 bases, with 20 bases between the two germline ends. The CDR3 totals 14 residues. Germline CDR1 reads MGHDK; CDR2 reads SYGVNS. CDR3 loop: CASGWGTSPGEQYF. DNA of the CDR3: TGTGCCAGCGGCTGGGGGACCTCACCGGGCGAGCAGTACTTC.

The chain employs TRBV7-9 and TRBJ2-2, with TRBD1 as a possible D gene (6 bases). The germline V gene encodes CDR1 SEHNR and CDR2 FQNEAQ (reference sequence). This CDR3 region has 15 residues. The ends were cut back, 5 bases at V and 7 bases at J, with 17 bases in the middle. The CDR3 sequence: CASSMRQAPLGELFF. In nucleotides, the CDR3 is TGTGCCAGCAGCATGCGACAGGCCCCTCTCGGGGAGCTGTTTTTT.

The V call is TRBV5-1, the J call TRBJ1-2; 7 bases map to TRBD1. The CDR3 has 14 amino acids. Germline V lookup: CDR1 SGHRS, CDR2 YFSETQ. V lost 4 bases, J lost 6 bases, and 9 bases stayed unmatched. The CDR3 DNA is TGCGCCAGCAGCCGGAGACAGGGAGGGGATGGCTACACCTTC. It codes for CASSRRQGGDGYTF.

This clone was observed a single time. The gene calls are TRBV30 and TRBJ1-1; a possible D gene is TRBD1 (6 bases). V shed 0 bases and J shed 8 bases, with 25 bases lying between them. Germline values: CDR1 GTSNPN, CDR2 SVGIG (reference sequence). This CDR3 has 17 residues. CDR3 bases: TGTGCCTGGAGTGTACGGTCGAGCGGGCCCCGAGGGGGGGAAGCTTTCTTT. Protein product: CAWSVRSSGPRGGEAFF.

This clone appeared a single time. The chain employs TRBV6-6 and TRBJ2-6; TRBD1 matches at 8 bases. CDR3 length: 18 residues. Germline loops: CDR1 MNHNY, CDR2 SVGAGI (reference sequence). V shed 5 bases and J 2 bases; nucleotides not matched to a gene: 11. The CDR3 sequence: CASSGSGTGGTGANVLTF. CDR3 coding DNA: TGTGCCAGCAGTGGATCGGGGACAGGTGGCACTGGGGCCAACGTCCTGACTTTC.

The chain combines TRBV12-3 or TRBV12-4 with TRBJ1-5; TRBD1 might be the D (5 bases). Trimming pared 6 bases from V and 3 bases from J, leaving 9 bases between. The CDR3 is made up of 13 amino acids. CDR3 region: CASSNRNNQPQHF. Here the CDR3 DNA reads TGTGCCAGCAGCAACAGGAACAATCAGCCCCAGCATTTT.

CDR3 coding DNA: TGCAGCGTTGAGGACCCGGGACAGGGAGAGTTCTTC. Its protein is CSVEDPGQGEFF. The chain couples TRBV29-1 to TRBJ2-1, with 9 nucleotides matching TRBD1. Germline trimming cut 3 bases from V and 14 bases from J; bases unmatched to any gene: 8. This CDR3 is built from 12 residues. CDR1 SQVTM and CDR2 ANQGSEA come from the germline V gene.

The V gene is TRBV5-4, the J gene TRBJ1-2, with 7 bases aligning to TRBD1. Looked up from germline, CDR1 is SGHNT and CDR2 is YYREEE (reference sequence). The CDR3 totals 13 residues. Unmatched junction bases numbered 6, after V lost 2 bases and J lost 8 bases. The CDR3 DNA reads TGTGCCAGCAGCTTCCAGGGGGAACGGGGCTACACCTTC. Protein product: CASSFQGERGYTF.

The chain carries TRBV28 and TRBJ2-7; 9 bases fit TRBD1. The CDR3 is made up of 12 amino acids. V lost 6 bases to trimming and J lost 6 bases; unmatched junction nucleotides: 3. CDR1 MDHEN and CDR2 SYDVKM come from the germline V gene. CDR3 protein: CASRQGAREQYF. The DNA for the CDR3 is TGTGCCAGCAGACAGGGGGCGCGCGAGCAGTACTTC.

In this sample, this clone turned up once. The chain carries TRBV6-1 and TRBJ2-1; 8 positions match TRBD2. The trim removed 3 bases at V and 1 base at J, leaving 5 bases unmatched. CDR3 length: 16 residues. Germline-derived CDR1 and CDR2 are MNHNS and SASEGT. The chain's CDR3 is CASSDPGGWSYNEQFF. The CDR3 bases are TGTGCCAGCAGTGACCCGGGGGGGTGGTCCTACAATGAGCAGTTCTTC.

The chain couples TRBV25-1 to TRBJ1-1; the D is unclear. V lost 2 bases, J lost 11 bases, and 15 bases lay in between. The CDR3 has 13 amino acids. Germline CDR1 reads MGHDK; CDR2 reads SYGVNS. This CDR3 is CASSEHTQMMAFF. CDR3 in DNA: TGTGCCAGCAGTGAACACACCCAAATGATGGCTTTCTTT. The full variable domain, completed using reference TRBV25-1 and TRBJ1-1, is EADIYQTPRYLVIGTGKKITLECSQTMGHDKMYWYQQDPGMELHLIHYSYGVNSTEKGDLSSESTVSRIRTEHFPLTLESARPSHTSQYLCASSEHTQMMAFFGQGTRLTVV.

Here the CDR3 reads CAAGNRVTEAFF. CDR3 sequence (DNA): TGTGCCGCGGGAAACAGGGTGACTGAAGCTTTCTTT. V and J are TRBV28 and TRBJ1-1; tentatively, D is TRBD1 (6 bases). This CDR3 contains 12 residues. Germline V gives CDR1 MDHEN, CDR2 SYDVKM. Deletions cut 11 bases from V and 5 bases from J, with 15 bases between. The full variable domain, with the rest looked up from reference TRBV28 and TRBJ1-1, is DVKVTQSSRYLVKRTGEKVFLECVQDMDHENMFWYRQDPGLGLRLIYFSYDVKMKEKGDIPEGYSVSREKKERFSLILESASTNQTSMYLCAAGNRVTEAFFGQGTRLTVV.

The chain carries TRBV5-1 and TRBJ1-1; unclear D gene. The CDR3 has 14 amino acids. The V and J ends lost 2 bases and 1 base respectively, with 9 bases between them. The germline gives CDR1 SGHRS, CDR2 YFSETQ. Written as DNA, the CDR3 is TGCGCCAGCAGCTTACACGGAGCGAACACTGAAGCTTTCTTT. This sequence encodes CASSLHGANTEAFF.

This chain joins TRBV30 and TRBJ1-1, with D maybe TRBD1 (6 bases). The CDR3 totals 15 residues. Germline V gene lookup returns CDR1 GTSNPN and CDR2 SVGIG (reference sequence). Between the trimmed V and J ends, which lost 2 bases and 4 bases, there was a span of 17 bases. CDR3 nucleotides: TGTGCCTGGAGTCCAGGCCCAAACAGGGCCACTGAAGCTTTCTTT. Protein: CAWSPGPNRATEAFF.

The chain combines TRBV9 with TRBJ1-6; 11 bases match TRBD1. This CDR3 has 15 residues. Per germline, CDR1 SGDLS and CDR2 YYNGEE. Unmatched junction bases numbered 4, after V lost 6 bases and J lost 5 bases. CDR3 bases: TGTGCCAGCAAATTGGGACAGGGGGATAATTCACCCCTCCACTTT. This sequence encodes CASKLGQGDNSPLHF.